The 9 T cell receptor beta chains reported below all come from one sample, sequenced in a study of shared clonotypes between healthy human individuals. Clones were read by immunoSEQ multiplex PCR, and TCRdb kept only the in-frame ones, dropping some. Of about 2.5 million clones in the sample, around 90% were seen once. The sequenced sample consisted of naive CD4+ T cells from PBMCs. Subset defined: CD45RA+ positively selected. Receptors originate from a man between 18 and 29 years old in good health. Some clones in this sample may be carry-over from other donors' samples.

The rearrangement joins TRBV9 to TRBJ2-3; 8 bases are a match to TRBD2. Trimming took 2 bases from V and 1 from J; bases not matched to a gene: 6. CDR1 is SGDLS, CDR2 YYNGEE, per germline. The CDR3 is 16 residues long. CDR3 amino acids: CASSVSPGLGTDTQYF. In DNA, the CDR3 is TGTGCCAGCAGCGTCTCACCGGGACTAGGCACAGATACGCAGTATTTT.

The V gene is TRBV28, the J gene TRBJ1-2; no clear D. V was pared by 7 bases and J by 6 bases, with 6 bases between. This CDR3 contains 10 residues. CDR1 and CDR2 from the germline V gene are MDHEN and SYDVKM. CDR3 residues: CASNGDGYTF. CDR3 nucleotide sequence: TGTGCCAGCAACGGGGATGGCTACACCTTC.

The chain is built from TRBV19 and TRBJ1-2, with D perhaps matching TRBD1 (5 bases). The CDR3 sequence is 15 residues long. V dropped 5 bases and J dropped 6 bases, with 19 bases sitting between them. Germline CDR1 is LNHDA and CDR2 is SQIVND (reference sequence). The CDR3 sequence: CASSPRQGVQHGYTF. The CDR3 DNA sequence: TGTGCCAGTAGTCCACGCCAGGGAGTACAGCATGGCTACACCTTC.

This clone was observed a single time. The chain uses TRBV15 and TRBJ2-3; D possibly corresponds to TRBD2 (7 bases). This CDR3 is 16 amino acids long. Between the trimmed V and J ends, which lost 1 base and 5 bases, there was a span of 16 bases. Germline CDR1 is LNHNV and CDR2 is YYDKDF (reference sequence). In DNA form, the CDR3 reads TGTGCCACCAGCAGAGCTGTAGGGGGGGCTAAAGATACGCAGTATTTT. The encoded protein is CATSRAVGGAKDTQYF. Drawing the rest from reference TRBV15 and TRBJ2-3, the complete variable domain is DAMVIQNPRYQVTQFGKPVTLSCSQTLNHNVMYWYQQKSSQAPKLLFHYYDKDFNNEADTPDNFQSRRPNTSFCFLDIRSPGLGDTAMYLCATSRAVGGAKDTQYFGPGTRLTVL.

The chain recombines TRBV6-6 with TRBJ1-5; 8 bases fit TRBD1. V gave up 6 bases and J gave up 6 bases; unmatched junction bases: 4. Germline V gives CDR1 MNHNY, CDR2 SVGAGI (reference sequence). CDR3 size: 13 residues. CDR3 protein: CASRQGAPQPQHF. CDR3 nucleotides: TGTGCCAGCAGGCAGGGGGCTCCTCAGCCCCAGCATTTT.

This chain connects TRBV30 to TRBJ2-2; no firm D call. The CDR3 is 12 amino acids. Germline V gives CDR1 GTSNPN, CDR2 SVGIG (reference sequence). Trimming shortened V by 1 base and J by 6 bases, and 6 bases separated the two germline ends. The CDR3 DNA is TGTGCCTGGAGTGAGGTGGCCGGGGAGCTGTTTTTT. This sequence encodes CAWSEVAGELFF. The whole variable domain, remainder taken from reference TRBV30 and TRBJ2-2, is SQTIHQWPATLVQPVGSPLSLECTVEGTSNPNLYWYRQAAGRGLQLLFYSVGIGQISSEVPQNLSASRPQDRQFILSSKKLLLSDSGFYLCAWSEVAGELFFGEGSRLTVL.

This chain joins TRBV13 and TRBJ1-2, with TRBD1 matching over 9 bases. The CDR3 has 13 amino acids. The germline V gene encodes CDR1 PRHDT and CDR2 FYEKMQ (reference sequence). V lost 5 bases and J lost 5; bases outside the gene matches: 3. The CDR3 loop is CASSPGTGYGYTF. The CDR3 DNA reads TGTGCCAGCAGCCCCGGGACAGGGTATGGCTACACCTTC.

The chain recombines TRBV5-5 with TRBJ2-7; 9 nucleotides line up with TRBD2. Germline assignment: CDR1 SGHKS and CDR2 YYEKEE (reference sequence). After removal of 4 bases from V and 5 bases from J, the junction contained 7 bases not matched to a gene. The CDR3 totals 14 residues. The CDR3 reads CASSPGLAFDEQYF. In DNA, the CDR3 is TGTGCCAGCAGCCCCGGACTAGCGTTCGACGAGCAGTACTTC.

The V gene is TRBV6-1, the J gene TRBJ1-1; D might be TRBD1 (5 bases). Trimming took off 4 bases at V and 0 bases at J, with 9 bases between the two ends. The germline V gene encodes CDR1 MNHNS and CDR2 SASEGT. This CDR3 comprises 14 residues. In nucleotides, the CDR3 is TGTGCCAGCAGTGTTTTGGACATGAACACTGAAGCTTTCTTT. Its protein product is CASSVLDMNTEAFF.